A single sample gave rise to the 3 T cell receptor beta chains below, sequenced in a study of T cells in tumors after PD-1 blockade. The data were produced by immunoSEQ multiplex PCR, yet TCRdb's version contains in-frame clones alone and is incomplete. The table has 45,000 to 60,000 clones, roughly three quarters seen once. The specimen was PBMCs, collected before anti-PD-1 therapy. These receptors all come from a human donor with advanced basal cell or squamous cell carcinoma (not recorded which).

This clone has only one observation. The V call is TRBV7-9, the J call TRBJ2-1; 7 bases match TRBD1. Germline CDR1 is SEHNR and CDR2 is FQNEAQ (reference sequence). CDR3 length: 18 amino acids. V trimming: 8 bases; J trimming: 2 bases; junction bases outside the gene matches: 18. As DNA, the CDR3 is TGTGCCAGCCGTCGAGGGGGCGACTTAACAGACACCTACAATGAGCAGTTCTTC. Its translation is CASRRGGDLTDTYNEQFF.

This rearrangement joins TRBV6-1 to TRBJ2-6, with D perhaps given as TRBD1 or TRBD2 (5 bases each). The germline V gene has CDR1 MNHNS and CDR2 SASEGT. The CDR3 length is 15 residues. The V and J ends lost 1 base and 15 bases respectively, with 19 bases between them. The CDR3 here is CASSEDDGPRDDLTF. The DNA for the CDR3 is TGTGCCAGCAGTGAAGATGACGGGCCCAGGGACGACCTGACTTTC.

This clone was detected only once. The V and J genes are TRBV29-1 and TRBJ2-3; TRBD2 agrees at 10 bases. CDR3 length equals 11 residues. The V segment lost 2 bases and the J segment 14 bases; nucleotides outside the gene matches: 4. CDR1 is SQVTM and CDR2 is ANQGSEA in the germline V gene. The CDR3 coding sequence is TGCAGCGTTGAACCTAGCGGGAGTGTGTATTTT. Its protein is CSVEPSGSVYF.